This TCR beta chain was recovered during a study of T-cell memory formation after mild COVID-19. With respect to this clonotype: Its antigen remains unidentified.

TCRdb itself ran the 5' RACE reads through MiXCR, one entry per CDR3 protein. This table holds under 450,000 distinct CDR3 sequences, about a quarter found once. Study conclusions and caveats: Unconfirmed was the SARS-CoV-2 specificity of second-wave clones that peaked on day 37. Pre-infection memory harbored some responding clones, suggesting cross-reactive memory joined.

The CDR3 runs to 13 residues. Germline V gene sequence: CDR1 MNHEY, CDR2 SVGAGI. V lost 5 bases and J lost 3, with 10 bases in between. The sequence came from an adult woman who had mild COVID-19 (a few samples of this study predate the infection). Cell type and time point are not known. Sequencing was performed on PBMCs or a T cell subset sorted from them (not recorded which). The V call is TRBV6-5, the J call TRBJ1-2, with D unclear. The CDR3 region is CASSVPEDYGYTF. CDR3 sequence (DNA): TGTGCCAGCAGTGTCCCCGAGGACTATGGCTACACCTTC.